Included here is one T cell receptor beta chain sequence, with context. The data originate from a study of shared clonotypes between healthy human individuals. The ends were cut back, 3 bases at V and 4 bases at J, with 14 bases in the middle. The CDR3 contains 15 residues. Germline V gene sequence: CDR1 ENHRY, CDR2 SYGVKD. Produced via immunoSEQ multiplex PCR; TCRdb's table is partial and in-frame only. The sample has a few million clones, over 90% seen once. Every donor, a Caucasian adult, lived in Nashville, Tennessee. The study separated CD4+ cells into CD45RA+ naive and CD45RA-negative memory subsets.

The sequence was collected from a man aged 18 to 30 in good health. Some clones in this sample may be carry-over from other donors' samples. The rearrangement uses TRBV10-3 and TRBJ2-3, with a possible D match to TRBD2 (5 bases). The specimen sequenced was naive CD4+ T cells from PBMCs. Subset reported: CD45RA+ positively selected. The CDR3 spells CAISDTRVKSDTQYF. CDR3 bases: TGTGCCATCAGTGATACTAGGGTAAAGTCAGATACGCAGTATTTT.